The sample holds one count of the clone carrying this T cell receptor beta chain. Clones were read by immunoSEQ multiplex PCR, and TCRdb kept only the in-frame ones, dropping some. The table lists about 130,000 clones, around nine tenths of them singletons. This specimen comes from a study of T cell responses to AZD1222 COVID-19 vaccine. This CDR3 comprises 14 residues. CDR1 is MNHEY and CDR2 is SMNVEV in the germline V gene (reference sequence). V lost 5 bases to trimming and J lost 7 bases; unmatched junction nucleotides: 10. This receptor was identified in an adult in good health. This material consisted of peripheral blood, taken on day 0 of AZD1222 vaccination. V usage is TRBV27 and J usage is TRBJ1-1, with 7 bases identical to TRBD1. The CDR3 DNA follows: TGTGCCAGCAGTCCGCCCAGGGGGGCCGGTGAAGCTTTCTTT. It specifies CASSPPRGAGEAFF.